The 26 T cell receptor beta chains given below trace back to one sample, sequenced in a study of T cell repertoires in cytomegalovirus infection. TCRdb independently ran MiXCR on the reads; one entry per CDR3 protein. This table holds nearly 550,000 distinct CDR3 sequences, approximately 17% found once. Sequenced material: CD8+ T cells from PBMCs. The receptors come from a human donor in good health (CMV status not recorded). Some clones in this sample may be carry-over from other donors' samples.

In the case of this clonotype: With a much larger clone just one base away, this may be a read error. The CDR3 nucleotides read TGTGCCAGCAGCTTGCGTTCGGGTTACGGGGCCACAAATACGCAGTATTTT. It specifies CASSLRSGYGATNTQYF. V gene TRBV5-4 combines with J gene TRBJ2-3, with D perhaps being TRBD1 or TRBD2 (5 bases each). The CDR3 is 17 amino acids. Germline lookup yields CDR1 SGHNT and CDR2 YYREEE (reference sequence).

This clonotype was counted a few times. This chain connects TRBV6-1 to TRBJ1-5; a weak D match, TRBD1 (6 bases). CDR3 length: 17 amino acids. CDR1 and CDR2 (germline): MNHNS, SASEGT. V was pared by 0 bases and J by 7 bases, with 19 bases between. The CDR3 coding sequence is TGTGCCAGCAGTGAAGCAATAGGGAACAGGGTGGGGCAGCCCCAGCATTTT. This encodes CASSEAIGNRVGQPQHF.

This clonotype was counted between two and nine times. The chain carries TRBV29-1 and TRBJ2-1; D may correspond to TRBD1 or TRBD2 (5 bases each). The CDR3 totals 15 residues. CDR1 is SQVTM, CDR2 ANQGSEA, per germline. The V and J ends lost 2 bases and 7 bases respectively, with 18 bases between them. DNA for the CDR3: TGCAGCGTTGAACCTGGGCAGGGAGATATGAATGAGCAGTTCTTC. This translates into CSVEPGQGDMNEQFF.

This clonotype was detected many times. The V gene is TRBV27, the J gene TRBJ2-6; D gene unclear. V shed 5 bases and J shed 9 bases, with 8 bases lying between them. The CDR3 sequence is 12 residues long. Germline CDR1 MNHEY, CDR2 SMNVEV (reference sequence). This CDR3 reads CASSPLNNVLTF. The CDR3 nucleotides read TGTGCCAGCAGTCCTCTTAACAACGTCCTGACTTTC.

Many counts were recorded for this clonotype. The gene calls are TRBV7-9 and TRBJ1-2, with D perhaps TRBD1 (5 bases). Trimming took 5 bases from V and 2 from J, leaving 9 bases between them. The CDR3 is 13 residues long. CDR1 SEHNR and CDR2 FQNEAQ come from the germline V gene (reference sequence). In DNA, the CDR3 is TGTGCCAGCAGCCCGACAGCGAACTATGGCTACACCTTC. It codes for CASSPTANYGYTF.

Worth noting for this clonotype: Just one base apart from a much larger clone, this may be a read error. The gene calls are TRBV7-4 and TRBJ1-1; D is perhaps TRBD1 (5 bases). V shed 2 bases and J shed 10 bases, with 14 bases lying between them. The length of the CDR3 is 13 residues. Germline assignment: CDR1 SGHVT and CDR2 SQSDAQ. The CDR3 DNA follows: TGTGCCAGCAGCTTATTGGTGGGACCAGGAGCTTTCTTT. The encoded protein is CASSLLVGPGAFF.

In its sample, this clonotype was seen a few times. The CDR3 DNA is TGTGCCAGCAGTTTACAGCAGGGTTGGCAGCCCCAGCATTTT. Its protein is CASSLQQGWQPQHF. The V call is TRBV28, the J call TRBJ1-5; D perhaps matches TRBD1 (5 bases). The V end was cut by 2 bases, the J end by 7 bases, with 12 bases between. The CDR3 runs 14 residues. Germline lookup yields CDR1 MDHEN and CDR2 SYDVKM.

The J gene is TRBJ1-5, the V gene TRBV28, with unresolved D. Germline V gene data show CDR1 as MDHEN and CDR2 as SYDVKM. The CDR3 totals 15 residues. Trimming took off 3 bases at V and 8 bases at J, with 17 bases between the two ends. CDR3 nucleotides: TGTGCCAGCAGTTTTTGGTACACCGACTCAGAGCCCCAGCATTTT. This codes for CASSFWYTDSEPQHF.

For this clonotype: A far larger clone lies a single base away; this is likely a read error. The rearrangement links TRBV7-9 to TRBJ2-7, with D maybe TRBD1 (5 bases). The V gene's germline CDR1 is SEHNR and CDR2 FQNEAQ (reference sequence). Deletions cut 8 bases from V and 3 bases from J, with 11 bases between. The CDR3 extends over 12 amino acids. The CDR3 here is CASGDSYYEQYF. For the CDR3, the DNA is TGTGCCAGCGGTGACAGTTACTACGAGCAGTACTTC. The full variable domain, rest sourced from reference TRBV7-9 and TRBJ2-7, is DTGVSQNPRHKITKRGQNVTFRCDPISEHNRLYWYRQTLGQGPEFLTYFQNEAQLEKSRLLSDRFSAERPKGSFSTLEIQRTEQGDSAMYLCASGDSYYEQYFGPGTRLTVT.

This chain links TRBV28 with TRBJ2-7, with 9 bases that match TRBD1. Looked up from germline, CDR1 is MDHEN and CDR2 is SYDVKM. The junction had 9 bases not matched to a gene; V was cut back by 5 bases and J by 1 base. The length of the CDR3 is 16 residues. CDR3 coding DNA: TGTGCCAGCAGTCCCCCAAAGGGACAGGGATCCTACGAGCAGTACTTC. Residues: CASSPPKGQGSYEQYF.

This clonotype was picked up many times. The genes are TRBV6-1 and TRBJ2-2, with TRBD1 identical over 7 bases. Germline assignment: CDR1 MNHNS and CDR2 SASEGT. V lost 0 bases and J lost 5; bases outside the gene matches: 6. The CDR3 length is 16 residues. CDR3 nucleotides: TGTGCCAGCAGTGAAGCGAAGGGGGCGAGTACCGGGGAGCTGTTTTTT. Its protein is CASSEAKGASTGELFF.

This clonotype was seen repeatedly, ten times or more. The CDR3: CAISESGGESTEAFF. The CDR3 DNA reads as TGTGCCATCAGTGAGTCGGGAGGGGAGTCCACTGAAGCTTTCTTT. The V and J genes are TRBV10-3 and TRBJ1-1; D may be TRBD1 (5 bases). The CDR3 is made up of 15 amino acids. CDR1 is ENHRY and CDR2 is SYGVKD in the germline V gene. V dropped 0 bases and J dropped 4 bases, with 12 bases sitting between them.

This clonotype was counted ten times or more. This chain connects TRBV20-1 to TRBJ1-1; D remains ambiguous. This CDR3 has 15 amino acids. V was pared by 0 bases and J by 1 base, with 12 bases between. CDR1 DFQATT and CDR2 SNEGSKA come from the germline V gene (reference sequence). The CDR3 DNA follows: TGCAGTGCTAGAGATCTGCCAGGTGGGAACACTGAAGCTTTCTTT. Amino acids: CSARDLPGGNTEAFF.

Comments on this clonotype: The CDR3 end shows no conserved phenylalanine or tryptophan, and so a read error is likely. The CDR3 loop reads CASSVGTGIGYEQYL. Here the CDR3 DNA reads TGTGCCAGCAGTGTCGGGACAGGGATAGGTTACGAGCAGTACTTA. V gene TRBV11-2 combines with J gene TRBJ2-7, with 9 bases fitting TRBD1. The CDR3 spans 15 residues. CDR1 and CDR2 (germline): SGHAT, FQNNGV. With V trimmed by 6 bases and J by 4 bases, 10 bases remained unmatched.

Only a few counts were recorded for this clonotype. The rearrangement uses TRBV9 and TRBJ2-7, with TRBD2 matching 9 bases. The junction had 8 bases not matched to a gene; V was cut back by 3 bases and J by 4 bases. The CDR3 is made up of 15 amino acids. The germline V gene encodes CDR1 SGDLS and CDR2 YYNGEE. This CDR3 reads CASSAMDLAGYEQYF. Written as DNA, the CDR3 is TGTGCCAGCAGCGCTATGGATCTAGCGGGGTACGAGCAGTACTTC.

This clonotype has a count of ten or more. The rearrangement uses TRBV2 and TRBJ1-6; D might be TRBD1 (5 bases). V lost 3 bases and J 11 bases, leaving 17 bases between the germline ends. Germline V gene lookup returns CDR1 SNHLY and CDR2 FYNNEI. The CDR3 has 15 amino acids. The CDR3 DNA sequence: TGTGCCAGCAGTGAGCGGGACCGGGGCTCGGCACCCCTCCACTTT. Translating it yields CASSERDRGSAPLHF.

The chain couples TRBV2 to TRBJ1-1, with a possible D match to TRBD1 (5 bases). The CDR3 is made up of 13 amino acids. With 3 bases removed from V and 11 bases from J, the gap between germline ends came to 16 bases. Germline lookup yields CDR1 SNHLY and CDR2 FYNNEI. CDR3 sequence (DNA): TGTGCCAGCAGTGAGAGAACAGGTCAAGCGGCTTTCTTT. It yields the protein CASSERTGQAAFF. Full variable domain (missing parts from reference TRBV2 and TRBJ1-1): EPEVTQTPSHQVTQMGQEVILRCVPISNHLYFYWYRQILGQKVEFLVSFYNNEISEKSEIFDDQFSVERPDGSNFTLKIRSTKLEDSAMYFCASSERTGQAAFFGQGTRLTVV.

This sequence joins TRBV11-1 and TRBJ2-3; the D is unclear. Trimming removed 4 bases from V and 2 bases from J, with 13 bases in between. Germline CDR1 is SGHAT and CDR2 is FQDESV (reference sequence). This CDR3 comprises 15 residues. CDR3 nucleotide sequence: TGTGCCAGCAGCTCCCTCGGTTACAACACAGATACGCAGTATTTT. The encoded protein is CASSSLGYNTDTQYF. The full variable domain, completed using reference TRBV11-1 and TRBJ2-3, is EAEVAQSPRYKITEKSQAVAFWCDPISGHATLYWYRQILGQGPELLVQFQDESVVDDSQLPKDRFSAERLKGVDSTLKIQPAELGDSAMYLCASSSLGYNTDTQYFGPGTRLTVL.

The rearrangement uses TRBV27 and TRBJ2-7; 7 bases are a match to TRBD1. After removal of 6 bases from V and 3 bases from J, the junction contained 11 bases not matched to a gene. The CDR3 is made up of 15 amino acids. Germline V gene sequence: CDR1 MNHEY, CDR2 SMNVEV (reference sequence). In nucleotides, the CDR3 is TGTGCCAGCAGCCCGCTGACAGGGCTACACTACGAGCAGTACTTC. Amino acid sequence: CASSPLTGLHYEQYF.

This clonotype was detected ten times or more. V usage is TRBV12-3 or TRBV12-4 and J usage is TRBJ2-1; D is unclear. The V end lost 2 bases, the J end lost 6 bases, and 8 bases lay between the germline ends. This CDR3 region has 13 residues. CDR3 bases: TGTGCCAGCAGTTTAATGGAACTCAATGAGCAGTTCTTC. Its translation: CASSLMELNEQFF.

This clonotype was observed many times. The gene calls are TRBV6-5 and TRBJ1-5; D gene unclear. Trimming left V 2 bases short and J 5 bases short, with 7 bases between. From germline, CDR1 is MNHEY and CDR2 SVGAGI. The CDR3 is 13 amino acids. This CDR3 is CASSYGNYQPQHF. CDR3 coding DNA: TGTGCCAGCAGTTACGGGAACTATCAGCCCCAGCATTTT.

The chain combines TRBV6-1 with TRBJ2-5; 8 bases line up with TRBD2. The CDR3 has 15 residues. Germline V CDR1 and CDR2: MNHNS, SASEGT. Trimming at V came to 7 bases and at J to 4 bases, leaving 11 bases not matched to a gene. As DNA, the CDR3 is TGTGCCAGCATAGGACGGCTAGCGGGTAGAGAGACCCAGTACTTC. As protein: CASIGRLAGRETQYF.

This clonotype occurred many times. The chain uses TRBV11-3 and TRBJ1-3; D perhaps matches TRBD1 (5 bases). Trimming removed 4 bases from V and 0 bases from J, with 25 bases in between. Germline CDR1 SGHNT, CDR2 YENEEA. CDR3 size: 20 residues. In DNA form, the CDR3 reads TGTGCCAGCAGCTCCAGGGACTCTACAACTCCAACCCACTCTGGAAACACCATATATTTT. Its protein is CASSSRDSTTPTHSGNTIYF.

This clonotype was picked up many times. The genes are TRBV7-3 and TRBJ2-3; 12 bases fit TRBD2. Trimming at V came to 5 bases and at J to 3 bases, leaving 15 bases not matched to a gene. The V gene's germline CDR1 is SGHTA and CDR2 FQGTGA. The CDR3 length is 19 residues. The CDR3 coding sequence is TGTGCCAGCAGCCCTACTTTACTAGCGGGGGGCGCGACAACAGATACGCAGTATTTT. Its protein is CASSPTLLAGGATTDTQYF.

The chain has TRBV7-9 and TRBJ2-7, with 10 bases fitting TRBD1. The CDR3 spans 15 residues. V gave up 4 bases and J gave up 2 bases; unmatched junction bases: 5. Germline CDR1 reads SEHNR; CDR2 reads FQNEAQ (reference sequence). DNA for the CDR3: TGTGCCAGCAGCTCTGGGACAGGGGTACCCTACGAGCAGTACTTC. This translates into CASSSGTGVPYEQYF.

This clonotype came up a few times. V gene TRBV9 combines with J gene TRBJ2-7; no reliable D call. Germline CDR1 reads SGDLS; CDR2 reads YYNGEE. The CDR3 contains 14 residues. V dropped 2 bases and J dropped 0 bases, with 9 bases sitting between them. This CDR3 reads CASSVETVSYEQYF. As DNA, the CDR3 is TGTGCCAGCAGCGTGGAAACGGTCTCCTACGAGCAGTACTTC.